What follows are 2 T cell receptor beta chains derived from one specimen sequenced in a study of CD8+ T cells in alopecia areata. The treatment denotes: oral pan-JAK inhibitor, 5-10 mg twice daily. Reverse transcribed after extraction, RNA yielded cDNA as the sequencing template. TCRdb keeps only in-frame clones here, not all; method: immunoSEQ multiplex PCR. The sample has about 87,000 clones, just over 70% seen once. The sample was CD8+ T cells sorted from blood, taken at week 44, from a patient treated with tofacitinib. These TCRs come from a human donor with alopecia areata.

The chain couples TRBV18 to TRBJ1-6; D gene unclear. CDR3 length equals 17 residues. The V gene's germline CDR1 is KGHSH and CDR2 LQKENI. V lost 3 bases and J lost 5, with 17 bases in between. The CDR3: CASSPGQRSSHNSPLHF. The CDR3 region has the DNA TGTGCCAGCTCACCTGGTCAGCGGAGCTCTCATAATTCACCCCTCCACTTT.

The chain joins TRBV2 to TRBJ2-7; D is uncertain. Germline V gives CDR1 SNHLY, CDR2 FYNNEI. This CDR3 is 13 amino acids long. The V end lost 11 bases, the J end lost 1 base, and 15 bases lay between the germline ends. CDR3 DNA: TGTGCCGGAGCAGTTAGTAATTCCTACGAGCAGTACTTC. Translating gives CAGAVSNSYEQYF.